Listed below are T cell receptor beta chains from one sample, sequenced in a study of cytomegalovirus exposure and HLA in healthy donors. The repertoire was sequenced with immunoSEQ multiplex PCR; TCRdb's copy has only in-frame clones and lacks some. Here the sample spans 150,000 to 160,000 clones, 80% being singletons. The specimen sequenced was PBMCs. The receptors originated from a woman in her thirties or forties in good health and CMV-seropositive. Each CDR3 is given with its conserved first and last residue. The D gene is left open where the match is weak. The size field is filled for only some rows; it gives once, few, many or a size class.

abundance | j_gene | v_gene | d_gene | CDR3nt | CDR3aa
- | TRBJ2-1 | TRBV27 | - | TGTGCCAGCAGTTTATTCGGGCTGGACTATGAGCAGTTCTTC | CASSLFGLDYEQFF
- | TRBJ1-1 | TRBV9 | - | TGTGCCAGCAGCGCCGCGGCGGACACCCTCACTGAAGCTTTCTTT | CASSAAADTLTEAFF
- | TRBJ2-7 | TRBV11-2 | - | TGTGCCAGCAGCTTAGCCTACCCTCCCATCAACGAGCAGTACTTC | CASSLAYPPINEQYF
once | TRBJ2-3 | TRBV5-6 | TRBD1 | TGTGCCAGCAGCTTGGACTGGACAGGGGGCGCAGATACGCAGTATTTT | CASSLDWTGGADTQYF
- | TRBJ2-7 | TRBV7-8 | - | TGTGCCAGCAGCCCCAACTCGGGAGCGTACGAGCAGTACTTC | CASSPNSGAYEQYF
- | TRBJ2-3 | TRBV11-3 | - | TGTGCCAGCAGCTTAGGCCAGGGGTCCGCAGATACGCAGTATTTT | CASSLGQGSADTQYF
- | TRBJ2-1 | TRBV7-9 | - | TGTGCCAGCAGCTTACCCACTTTCTTTAGCTCCTACAATGAGCAGTTCTTC | CASSLPTFFSSYNEQFF
- | TRBJ2-3 | TRBV4-1 | - | TGCGCCAGCAGCCAAGAGGGCCAGTTGGGTTTAGATGCGCAGTATTTT | CASSQEGQLGLDAQYF
- | TRBJ1-1 | TRBV7-9 | - | TGTTCCAGCAGCTTTCAGAACACTGAAGCTTTCTTT | CSSSFQNTEAFF
few | TRBJ2-7 | TRBV5-1 | TRBD1 | TGCGCCAGCAGCGGAACAGGGGGCGACTACGAGCAGTACTTC | CASSGTGGDYEQYF
- | TRBJ2-1 | TRBV2 | - | TGTGCCAGCAGTGAGGGTACAGGCCTGAATGAGCAGTTCTTC | CASSEGTGLNEQFF
- | TRBJ2-3 | TRBV7-3 | - | TGTGCCAGCAGCCTGCGGGCTAGCACAGATACGCAGTATTTT | CASSLRASTDTQYF
- | TRBJ2-7 | TRBV25-1 | - | TGTGCCAGCAGTGAATCTGGCAGCGGACTCTCCTACGAGCAGTACTTC | CASSESGSGLSYEQYF
- | TRBJ2-7 | TRBV7-9 | TRBD2 | TGTGCCAGCAGCTTAGAGGGCGGGGGGTTTGTCGAGCAGTACTTC | CASSLEGGGFVEQYF
- | TRBJ2-3 | TRBV19 | TRBD1 | TGTGCCAGTAGTCCGCGGACAGGAGACACAGATACGCAGTATTTT | CASSPRTGDTDTQYF
- | TRBJ2-2 | TRBV29-1 | - | TGCAGCGCCTCACGACAGGAATACACCGGGGAGCTGTTTTTT | CSASRQEYTGELFF
- | TRBJ2-7 | TRBV29-1 | TRBD2 | TGCAGCGTTGAAGGGAGCGGGAGCTACGAGCAGTACTTC | CSVEGSGSYEQYF
- | TRBJ2-1 | TRBV5-3 | - | TGTGCCAGACCACACGGAGGGCCCAGGGACAATGAGCAGTTCTTC | CARPHGGPRDNEQFF
- | TRBJ2-7 | TRBV9 | - | TGTGCCAGCAGCGTAGGCACAGGTACCTACGAGCAGTACTTC | CASSVGTGTYEQYF
once | TRBJ2-5 | TRBV18 | - | TGTGCCAGCTCACCACCTTCAGTCCAAGAGACCCAGTACTTC | CASSPPSVQETQYF
- | TRBJ2-1 | TRBV7-9 | TRBD2 | TGTGCCAGCAGCGACAGACTACTAGCGGGAGAGAGGAATGAGCAGTTCTTC | CASSDRLLAGERNEQFF
once | TRBJ1-1 | TRBV30 | - | TGTGCCTGGACCCCCAGGGTTTCTGAAGCTTTCTTT | CAWTPRVSEAFF
- | TRBJ2-7 | TRBV4-2 | TRBD2 | TGTGCCAGCAGCCAAGATAGGACTAGCGGGAGTCCCCACGAGCAGTACTTC | CASSQDRTSGSPHEQYF
- | TRBJ1-5 | TRBV2 | - | TGTGCCAGCAGTGATAGGGACAAAAATCAGCCCCAGCATTTT | CASSDRDKNQPQHF
few | TRBJ2-6 | TRBV2 | - | TGTGCCAGCATAAGACCTAGCTCTGGGGCCAACGTCCTGACTTTC | CASIRPSSGANVLTF
- | TRBJ2-1 | TRBV10-3 | TRBD2 | TGTGCCATCACCCGGACTAGCGGATCCTACAATGAGCAGTTCTTC | CAITRTSGSYNEQFF
- | TRBJ2-7 | TRBV14 | - | TGTGCCAGCAGCCTTCAGGTCGGCTACGAGCAGTACTTC | CASSLQVGYEQYF
- | TRBJ2-7 | TRBV5-1 | - | TGCGCCAGCAGCTTGGGCGTCGGAGAAGGCGACGAGCAGTACTTC | CASSLGVGEGDEQYF
- | TRBJ2-6 | TRBV27 | TRBD1 | TGTGCCAGCAGGCCATTAGGACAGGGGGCTGGGGCCAACGTCCTGACTTTC | CASRPLGQGAGANVLTF
- | TRBJ2-1 | TRBV5-8 | TRBD1 | TGTGCCAGCAGCTTGTTCCAGGGGGTGGACAATGAGCAGTTCTTC | CASSLFQGVDNEQFF
- | TRBJ1-2 | TRBV18 | - | TGTGCCAGCTCCCCACAAAGCGGGACAACTCTTTTT | CASSPQSGTTLF
- | TRBJ2-7 | TRBV27 | TRBD1 | TGTGCCAGCAAACCGGGACAGGGTACCTACGAGCAGTACTTC | CASKPGQGTYEQYF
- | TRBJ1-4 | TRBV27 | - | TGTGCCAGCAGTTCCCAGGGTCTACCTAATGAAAAACTGTTTTTT | CASSSQGLPNEKLFF
- | TRBJ2-1 | TRBV5-6 | TRBD2 | TGTGCCAGCAGCTTGGCGGCGGGAGGGCGAAATGAGCAGTTCTTC | CASSLAAGGRNEQFF
- | TRBJ2-7 | TRBV11-2 | TRBD1 | TGTGCCAGCAGCCCAGACAGGGGGACCTACGAGCAGTACTTC | CASSPDRGTYEQYF
once | TRBJ2-3 | TRBV25-1 | TRBD2 | TGTGCCAGCAGAATACTAGCGGGAGTGACCACAGATACGCAGTATTTT | CASRILAGVTTDTQYF
- | TRBJ2-1 | TRBV9 | TRBD2 | TGTGCCAGCAGCGTAGCTCCTAGCGGGAGTGTGTTCTTC | CASSVAPSGSVFF
- | TRBJ2-5 | TRBV21-1 | - | TGTGCCAGCAGTTCCGACAGGGAAGTTAGGGAGACCCAGTACTTC | CASSSDREVRETQYF